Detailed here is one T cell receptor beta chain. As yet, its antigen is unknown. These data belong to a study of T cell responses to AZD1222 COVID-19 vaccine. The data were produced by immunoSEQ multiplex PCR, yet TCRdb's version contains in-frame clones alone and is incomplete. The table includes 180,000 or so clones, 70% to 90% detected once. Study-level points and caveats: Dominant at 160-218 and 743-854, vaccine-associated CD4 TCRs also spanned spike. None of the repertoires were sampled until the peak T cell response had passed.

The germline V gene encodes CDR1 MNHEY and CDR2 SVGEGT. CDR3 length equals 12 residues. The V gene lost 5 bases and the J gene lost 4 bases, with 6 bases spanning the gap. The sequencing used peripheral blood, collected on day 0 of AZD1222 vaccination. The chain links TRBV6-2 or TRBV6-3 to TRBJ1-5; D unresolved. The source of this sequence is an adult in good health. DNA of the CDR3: TGTGCCAGCAGTCTGCTTAATCAGCCCCAGCATTTT. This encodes CASSLLNQPQHF.